This T cell receptor (beta chain) was obtained from a study of neurological immune-mediated disorders. The CDR3 spans 15 residues. Germline loops: CDR1 SGHTA, CDR2 FQGNSA. Trimming took 4 bases from V and 0 from J, leaving 10 bases between them. TCRdb analysed the 5' RACE reads with MiXCR anew, one entry per CDR3 protein. This sample has 45,000 to 55,000 distinct CDR3 sequences, with just under 6% found just once. This clonotype was recorded at least ten times. Sequenced input: CD4+ T cells from blood. The origin of this receptor is a woman between 18 and 29 years old with multiple sclerosis. V and J are TRBV7-2 and TRBJ1-3; D is uncertain. CDR3 residues: CASSSHPNSGNTIYF. The CDR3 DNA is TGTGCCAGCAGCTCACATCCTAACTCTGGAAACACCATATATTTT.